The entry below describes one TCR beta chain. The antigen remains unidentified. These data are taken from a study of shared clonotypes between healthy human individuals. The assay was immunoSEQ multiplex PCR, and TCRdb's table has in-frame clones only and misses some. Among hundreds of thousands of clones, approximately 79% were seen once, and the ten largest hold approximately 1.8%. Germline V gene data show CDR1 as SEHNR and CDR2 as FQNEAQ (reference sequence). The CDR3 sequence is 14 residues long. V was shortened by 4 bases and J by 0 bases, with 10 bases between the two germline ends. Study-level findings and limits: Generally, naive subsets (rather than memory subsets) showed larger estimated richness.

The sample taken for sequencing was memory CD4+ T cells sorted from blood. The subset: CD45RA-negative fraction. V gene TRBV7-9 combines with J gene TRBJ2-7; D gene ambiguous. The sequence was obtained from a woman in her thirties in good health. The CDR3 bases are TGTGCCAGCAGCTGGCCTTGGGCCTCCTACGAGCAGTACTTC. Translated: CASSWPWASYEQYF.